Listed below are T cell receptor beta chains from one sample, sequenced in a study of shared clonotypes between healthy human individuals. Method: immunoSEQ multiplex PCR; TCRdb's copy keeps in-frame clones and lacks some. The sample holds under 2.5 million clones; roughly 90% are singletons and the top ten take around 0.38%. Specimen: naive CD4+ T cells from PBMCs. Every receptor here comes from a man aged 18 to 30 in good health. Some clones in this sample may be carry-over from other donors' samples. Both conserved end residues are part of each CDR3. The D gene is left open where the match is weak. Rows may omit the clone size; those that give it use once, few, many or a size class.

j_gene: TRBJ2-1; abundance: once; v_gene: TRBV9; d_gene: TRBD2; CDR3nt: TGTGCCAGCAGCGTGAGCGGGAGGTCTTCCTACAATGAGCAGTTCTTC; CDR3aa: CASSVSGRSSYNEQFF
j_gene: TRBJ1-5; abundance: .; v_gene: TRBV28; d_gene: TRBD1; CDR3nt: TGTGCCAGCAGTCCCGTGGGACAGGGTAACAATCAGCCCCAGCATTTT; CDR3aa: CASSPVGQGNNQPQHF
j_gene: TRBJ2-1; abundance: .; v_gene: TRBV12-5; d_gene: TRBD1; CDR3nt: TGTGCTAGTGGTCTGACAGGGTCTTCGGACAATGAGCAGTTCTTC; CDR3aa: CASGLTGSSDNEQFF
j_gene: TRBJ2-7; abundance: .; v_gene: TRBV29-1; d_gene: .; CDR3nt: TGCAGCGTTTATAAGGGAAGTGGCGAGCAGTACTTC; CDR3aa: CSVYKGSGEQYF
j_gene: TRBJ2-1; abundance: .; v_gene: TRBV18; d_gene: .; CDR3nt: TGTGCCAGCTCGTCCATCGGGGTAATTTTGAATGAGCAGTTCTTC; CDR3aa: CASSSIGVILNEQFF
j_gene: TRBJ1-2; abundance: .; v_gene: TRBV6-6; d_gene: .; CDR3nt: TGTGCCAGCAGTAGAGCTGGGCCTACCTCTAACTATGGCTACACCTTC; CDR3aa: CASSRAGPTSNYGYTF
j_gene: TRBJ1-2; abundance: .; v_gene: TRBV4-3; d_gene: .; CDR3nt: TGCGCCAGCAGCCAGGGCGGCGGGGTGTCCTATGGCTACACCTTC; CDR3aa: CASSQGGGVSYGYTF
j_gene: TRBJ2-5; abundance: .; v_gene: TRBV10-3; d_gene: .; CDR3nt: TGTGCCATCAGTGAATACCAAGAGACCCAGTACTTC; CDR3aa: CAISEYQETQYF
j_gene: TRBJ2-7; abundance: .; v_gene: TRBV19; d_gene: TRBD1; CDR3nt: TGTGCCAGTAGCCGACAGGGGCCGCTTTACGAGCAGTACTTC; CDR3aa: CASSRQGPLYEQYF
j_gene: TRBJ1-2; abundance: .; v_gene: TRBV15; d_gene: TRBD1; CDR3nt: TGTGCCACCAGCAGAGGGGGACAGGGGAACTATGGCTACACCTTC; CDR3aa: CATSRGGQGNYGYTF
j_gene: TRBJ2-6; abundance: few; v_gene: TRBV7-3; d_gene: .; CDR3nt: TGTGCCAGCACTTCGACTCAGAACTCTGGGGCCAACGTCCTGACTTTC; CDR3aa: CASTSTQNSGANVLTF
j_gene: TRBJ2-1; abundance: .; v_gene: TRBV10-3; d_gene: TRBD2; CDR3nt: TGTGCCATCAGTAATAGCGGGAGGGGCAATGAGCAGTTCTTC; CDR3aa: CAISNSGRGNEQFF
j_gene: TRBJ1-3; abundance: .; v_gene: TRBV2; d_gene: .; CDR3nt: TGTGCCAGCAATTCGGCCTCTGGAAACACCATATATTTT; CDR3aa: CASNSASGNTIYF
j_gene: TRBJ1-1; abundance: .; v_gene: TRBV18; d_gene: .; CDR3nt: TGTGCCAGCTCAACCGGGGGGAACACTGAAGCTTTCTTT; CDR3aa: CASSTGGNTEAFF
j_gene: TRBJ1-5; abundance: .; v_gene: TRBV10-3; d_gene: .; CDR3nt: TGTGCCATCAGCTCCACCCGGGGAGGGGAGGGCAATCAGCCCCAGCATTTT; CDR3aa: CAISSTRGGEGNQPQHF
j_gene: TRBJ2-5; abundance: .; v_gene: TRBV11-2; d_gene: TRBD1; CDR3nt: TGTGCCAGCAGCTTCGGGACAGCGTCGACCCAGTACTTC; CDR3aa: CASSFGTASTQYF
j_gene: TRBJ1-1; abundance: .; v_gene: TRBV18; d_gene: .; CDR3nt: TGTGCCAGCTCACCACAGGAGGCAGGGGAAGCTTTCTTT; CDR3aa: CASSPQEAGEAFF
j_gene: TRBJ2-7; abundance: .; v_gene: TRBV18; d_gene: TRBD1; CDR3nt: TGTGCCAGCTCACCGACAGGGGCTGAATTTCCAGTATTC; CDR3aa: CASSPTGAEFPVF
j_gene: TRBJ2-3; abundance: .; v_gene: TRBV19; d_gene: TRBD2; CDR3nt: TGTGCCAGTAGTTTCCAGCTAGCGGGAAATAAGGATACGCAGTATTTT; CDR3aa: CASSFQLAGNKDTQYF
j_gene: TRBJ1-1; abundance: few; v_gene: TRBV9; d_gene: TRBD1; CDR3nt: TGTGCCAGCAGCCCGGGGACAGCTCAGTCAGCTTTCTTT; CDR3aa: CASSPGTAQSAFF
j_gene: TRBJ1-5; abundance: few; v_gene: TRBV2; d_gene: TRBD1; CDR3nt: TGTGCCAGCAGTGCGACAGGGGGCAGCAATCAGCCCCAGCATTTT; CDR3aa: CASSATGGSNQPQHF
j_gene: TRBJ2-2; abundance: .; v_gene: TRBV5-1; d_gene: TRBD2; CDR3nt: TGCGCCAGCAGCTTTACGACTAGCGGGAACACCGGGGAGCTGTTTTTT; CDR3aa: CASSFTTSGNTGELFF
j_gene: TRBJ2-3; abundance: .; v_gene: TRBV19; d_gene: .; CDR3nt: TGTGCCAGTAGCCTCGTGGAGTGGGGGCCCTTCAGGGATACGCAGTATTTT; CDR3aa: CASSLVEWGPFRDTQYF
j_gene: TRBJ2-7; abundance: .; v_gene: TRBV11-3; d_gene: .; CDR3nt: TGTGCCAGCAGCTTAGGCGTGGCCGAGCAGTACTTC; CDR3aa: CASSLGVAEQYF
j_gene: TRBJ1-2; abundance: .; v_gene: TRBV7-9; d_gene: TRBD1; CDR3nt: TGTGCCATAAAGAGCGGGACAGATTCCTATGGCTACACCTTC; CDR3aa: CAIKSGTDSYGYTF
j_gene: TRBJ2-7; abundance: .; v_gene: TRBV6-6; d_gene: TRBD1; CDR3nt: TGTGCCAGCAGTTACTCTAGGGGACAGGGTTCCGGCGAGCAGTACTTC; CDR3aa: CASSYSRGQGSGEQYF
j_gene: TRBJ2-4; abundance: .; v_gene: TRBV5-1; d_gene: .; CDR3nt: TGCGCCAGCAGCTTTTCTGCCAGCAAAAACATTCAGTACTTC; CDR3aa: CASSFSASKNIQYF
j_gene: TRBJ2-1; abundance: .; v_gene: TRBV7-2; d_gene: .; CDR3nt: TGTGCCAGCAGTTTGTCCCCCTTAACCTCGCTTGAAAACAATGAGCAGTTCTTC; CDR3aa: CASSLSPLTSLENNEQFF
j_gene: TRBJ2-6; abundance: .; v_gene: TRBV10-3; d_gene: .; CDR3nt: TGTGCCATCAGTCCTAGGACGGACTCTGGGGCCAACGTCCTGACTTTC; CDR3aa: CAISPRTDSGANVLTF
j_gene: TRBJ2-7; abundance: .; v_gene: TRBV7-9; d_gene: .; CDR3nt: TGTGCCAGCAGCTTAGGGCGGTACGAGCAGTACTTC; CDR3aa: CASSLGRYEQYF
j_gene: TRBJ2-3; abundance: .; v_gene: TRBV28; d_gene: TRBD2; CDR3nt: TGTGCCAGCAGTCCGGCGGGACTAGCGGAAGATACGCAGTATTTT; CDR3aa: CASSPAGLAEDTQYF
j_gene: TRBJ1-4; abundance: .; v_gene: TRBV21-1; d_gene: .; CDR3nt: TGTGCCCGAAAGGCCGCAACTAATGAAAAACTGTTTTTT; CDR3aa: CARKAATNEKLFF
j_gene: TRBJ2-5; abundance: .; v_gene: TRBV7-8; d_gene: .; CDR3nt: TGTGCCAGCAGCCAATACACTAGACAAGAGACCCAGTACTTC; CDR3aa: CASSQYTRQETQYF
j_gene: TRBJ1-3; abundance: .; v_gene: TRBV7-3; d_gene: .; CDR3nt: TGTGCCAGCAGCTTAGCCTGGGGGGCGGGAAACACCATATATTTT; CDR3aa: CASSLAWGAGNTIYF
j_gene: TRBJ2-7; abundance: .; v_gene: TRBV5-1; d_gene: .; CDR3nt: TGCGCCAGCAGCCCAGGGGTGAACTACGAGCAGTACTTC; CDR3aa: CASSPGVNYEQYF
j_gene: TRBJ2-6; abundance: once; v_gene: TRBV7-6; d_gene: .; CDR3nt: TGTGCCAGCAGCATATCGGAGGGTGGGGCCAACGTCCTGACTTTC; CDR3aa: CASSISEGGANVLTF
j_gene: TRBJ2-5; abundance: .; v_gene: TRBV4-1; d_gene: TRBD1; CDR3nt: TGCGCCAGCAGCCAAGGACAGGGTTCGGAGACCCAGTACTTC; CDR3aa: CASSQGQGSETQYF
j_gene: TRBJ1-1; abundance: .; v_gene: TRBV28; d_gene: TRBD1; CDR3nt: TGTGCCAGCAGTTATGGGACAGAGAACACTGAAGCTTTCTTT; CDR3aa: CASSYGTENTEAFF
j_gene: TRBJ1-2; abundance: .; v_gene: TRBV6-1; d_gene: TRBD1; CDR3nt: TGTGCCAGCCGCGACAGGGAAAACTATGGCTACACCTTC; CDR3aa: CASRDRENYGYTF
j_gene: TRBJ1-2; abundance: .; v_gene: TRBV7-2; d_gene: .; CDR3nt: TGTGCCAGCAGCTTGTTAAGCTATGGCTACACCTTC; CDR3aa: CASSLLSYGYTF
j_gene: TRBJ2-1; abundance: .; v_gene: TRBV6-5; d_gene: .; CDR3nt: TGTGCCAGCAGCACGGTAGTGTACAATGAGCAGTTCTTC; CDR3aa: CASSTVVYNEQFF
j_gene: TRBJ1-1; abundance: .; v_gene: TRBV7-6; d_gene: .; CDR3nt: TGTGCCAGCAGCTTAATTGGGGGTCTGGGTACTGAAGCTTTCTTT; CDR3aa: CASSLIGGLGTEAFF
j_gene: TRBJ2-2; abundance: .; v_gene: TRBV28; d_gene: TRBD2; CDR3nt: TGTGCCAACGTTCCGTCCCTAGCGGGCGGGGAGCTGTTTTTT; CDR3aa: CANVPSLAGGELFF
j_gene: TRBJ2-2; abundance: .; v_gene: TRBV19; d_gene: .; CDR3nt: TGTGCCAGTAGTAAGGACAGGTCCCTCGGGGGCACCGGGGAGCTGTTTTTT; CDR3aa: CASSKDRSLGGTGELFF
j_gene: TRBJ1-5; abundance: once; v_gene: TRBV27; d_gene: .; CDR3nt: TGTGCCAGCAGTTTCACTGTGGATCAGCCCCAGCATTTT; CDR3aa: CASSFTVDQPQHF
j_gene: TRBJ1-5; abundance: .; v_gene: TRBV28; d_gene: .; CDR3nt: TGTGCCAGCAGACTAAACGGGCAGCCCCAGCATTTT; CDR3aa: CASRLNGQPQHF
j_gene: TRBJ2-5; abundance: .; v_gene: TRBV5-1; d_gene: TRBD1; CDR3nt: TGCGCCAGCAGCTTCGGACAGGGCCAAGAGACCCAGTACTTC; CDR3aa: CASSFGQGQETQYF
j_gene: TRBJ2-2; abundance: .; v_gene: TRBV15; d_gene: .; CDR3nt: TGTGCCACCAGCAGAGATGGAGTGATAAACACCGGGGAGCTGTTTTTT; CDR3aa: CATSRDGVINTGELFF
j_gene: TRBJ2-7; abundance: .; v_gene: TRBV7-2; d_gene: .; CDR3nt: TGTGCCAGCAGCCGGACTTTGGCCTCCTACGAGCAGTACTTC; CDR3aa: CASSRTLASYEQYF
j_gene: TRBJ2-1; abundance: .; v_gene: TRBV18; d_gene: .; CDR3nt: TGTGCCAGCTCACCAAATTTGGCGCCGGACACGGATCGCTTCTTC; CDR3aa: CASSPNLAPDTDRFF
j_gene: TRBJ1-1; abundance: once; v_gene: TRBV10-2; d_gene: .; CDR3nt: TGCGCCAGCACCAGGGCCACTGAAGCTTTCTTT; CDR3aa: CASTRATEAFF
j_gene: TRBJ1-2; abundance: .; v_gene: TRBV28; d_gene: .; CDR3nt: TGTGCCAGCAGTACCCCGGAGGGCGGCTACACCTTC; CDR3aa: CASSTPEGGYTF